This T cell receptor beta chain was captured by sequencing in a study of early T cells in non-severe SARS-CoV-2 infection. Study-level background: RNA in bulk from unsorted whole blood was sequenced, and chains were unpaired. General observations from the study: Matches to VDJdb favored anti-spike CD8 responses and missed private and CD4 specificities.

The CDR3 is 14 amino acids. V lost 6 bases, J lost 7 bases, and 18 bases lay in between. Germline V CDR1 and CDR2: SNHLY, FYNNEI. The library protocol tagged individual cDNA molecules with unique molecular identifiers. A single record per CDR3 protein comes from TCRdb applying MiXCR to the 5' RACE reads. Of around 70,000 distinct CDR3 sequences in the sample, approximately 10% are singletons; the top ten hold 5.5% to 7%. This clonotype was found a few times. Antigen specificity is unknown. The clonotype was recovered from an adult who was a healthcare worker with PCR-confirmed SARS-CoV-2 infection or an uninfected control (not recorded which). The J gene is TRBJ1-1, the V gene TRBV2, with no clear D. Sequences were obtained from whole blood. CDR3: CASRIQYGQLEAFF. CDR3 coding DNA: TGTGCCAGCAGGATCCAGTATGGGCAGCTTGAAGCTTTCTTT.